The clone carrying this T cell receptor beta chain has only a few counts. Its target is not known. This entry comes from a study of post-analysis software for immune sequencing data. Study-level findings and limits: Included in a set of about five TRBV segments more frequent in patients than controls were TRBV5-6, TRBV5-1 and TRBV20-1. Diversity measured as normalized Chao1 was significantly lower in multiple sclerosis patients than in controls.

The CDR3 covers 16 residues. Per germline, CDR1 DFQATT and CDR2 SNEGSKA (reference sequence). Unique molecular identifiers were present in the TCR beta cDNA libraries. T cells, roughly 0.95 to 10 million of them, yielded roughly 550,000 cDNA molecules. TCRdb used MiXCR to reprocess the PCR reads, holding one entry per CDR3 protein. The table has about 770,000 distinct CDR3 sequences, 46% seen once. The source is a girl between 10 and 17 years old with multiple sclerosis. The chain has TRBV20-1 and TRBJ2-1; D could derive from TRBD1 or TRBD2 (6 bases each). Sequencing input: blood. The CDR3 nucleotides read TGCAGGCTTAGCCGGGTAGCGGACAGCTCCTACAATGAGCAGTTCTTC. This codes for CRLSRVADSSYNEQFF.